Here is one T cell receptor (beta chain) with its context. Its antigen is unknown. The data belong to a study of post-analysis software for immune sequencing data. Study details: Multiple sclerosis in the patients followed relapsing-remitting, secondary progressive and progressive-relapsing courses.

Regarding the study as a whole: Normalized Chao1 diversity was significantly lower in multiple sclerosis patients than in controls. Samples sharing a preparation batch grouped tightly together when assessed by F measure.

Built from TCR beta cDNA, the libraries had unique molecular identifiers in them. There were about 1 to 10 million T cells, and about half a million cDNA molecules came from them. TCRdb fed the PCR reads into MiXCR, producing one record per CDR3 protein. This table holds a few hundred thousand distinct CDR3 sequences, around 36% found once. The sequenced sample was blood. The source is a girl aged 2-17 years with multiple sclerosis.

The CDR3 DNA sequence: TGTGCCAGCAGGGGGGGTCGGACTGAAGCTTTCTTT. This gives the protein CASRGGRTEAFF. The genes are TRBV3-1 and TRBJ1-1; possibly TRBD1 for D (5 bases). Per germline, CDR1 LGHDT and CDR2 YNNKEL (reference sequence). V lost 6 bases to trimming and J lost 5 bases, with 10 bases between them. This CDR3 contains 12 residues.